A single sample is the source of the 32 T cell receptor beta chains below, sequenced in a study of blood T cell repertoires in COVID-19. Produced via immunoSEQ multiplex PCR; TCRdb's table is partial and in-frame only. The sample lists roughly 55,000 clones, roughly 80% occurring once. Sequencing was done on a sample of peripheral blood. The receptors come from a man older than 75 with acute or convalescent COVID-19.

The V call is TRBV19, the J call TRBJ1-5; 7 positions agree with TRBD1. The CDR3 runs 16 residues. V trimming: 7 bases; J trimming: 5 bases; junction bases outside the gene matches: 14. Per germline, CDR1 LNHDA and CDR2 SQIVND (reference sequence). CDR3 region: CASIGDRQGGYQPQHF. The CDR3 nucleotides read TGTGCCAGTATAGGGGACCGGCAGGGGGGATATCAGCCCCAGCATTTT.

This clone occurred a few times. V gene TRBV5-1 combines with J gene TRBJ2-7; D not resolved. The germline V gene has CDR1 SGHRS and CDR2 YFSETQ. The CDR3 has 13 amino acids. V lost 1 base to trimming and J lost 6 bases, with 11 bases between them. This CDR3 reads CASSLQPLAEQYF. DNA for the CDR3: TGCGCCAGCAGCTTGCAACCATTAGCCGAGCAGTACTTC.

The CDR3 spells CASSIGGEDEQYF. The CDR3 region has the DNA TGTGCCAGTAGTATAGGGGGGGAAGACGAGCAGTACTTC. The chain employs TRBV19 and TRBJ2-7; D may be TRBD2 (6 bases). The CDR3 consists of 13 residues. CDR1 LNHDA and CDR2 SQIVND come from the germline V gene (reference sequence). Trimming cost V 1 base and J 5 bases, with 9 bases left between them.

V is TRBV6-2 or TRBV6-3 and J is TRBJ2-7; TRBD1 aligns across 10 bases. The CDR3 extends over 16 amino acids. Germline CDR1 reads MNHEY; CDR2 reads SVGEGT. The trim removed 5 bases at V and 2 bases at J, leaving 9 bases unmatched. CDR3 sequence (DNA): TGTGCCAGCAGTCACAGACAGGGGGCCGTAACCTACGAGCAGTACTTC. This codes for CASSHRQGAVTYEQYF.

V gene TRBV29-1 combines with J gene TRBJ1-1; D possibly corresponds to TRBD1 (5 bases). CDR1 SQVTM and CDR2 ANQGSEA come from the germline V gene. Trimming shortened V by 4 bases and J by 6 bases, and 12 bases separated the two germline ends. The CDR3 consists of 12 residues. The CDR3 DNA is TGCAGCGTTGCCCGAGCAGGGTCTGAAGCTTTCTTT. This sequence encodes CSVARAGSEAFF.

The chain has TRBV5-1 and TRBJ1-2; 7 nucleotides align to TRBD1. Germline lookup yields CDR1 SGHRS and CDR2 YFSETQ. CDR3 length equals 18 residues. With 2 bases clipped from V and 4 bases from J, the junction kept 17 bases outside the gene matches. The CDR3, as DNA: TGCGCCAGCAGCTTAGAACCCCAAATACGGGACAGCTTCTATGGCTACACCTTC. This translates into CASSLEPQIRDSFYGYTF.

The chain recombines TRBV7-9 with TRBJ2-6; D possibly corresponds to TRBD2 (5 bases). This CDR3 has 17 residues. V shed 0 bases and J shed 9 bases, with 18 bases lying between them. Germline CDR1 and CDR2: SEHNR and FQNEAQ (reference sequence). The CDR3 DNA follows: TGTGCCAGCAGCTTAGCGGGCGGGTCGCTAGGCGGCAACGTCCTGACTTTC. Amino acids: CASSLAGGSLGGNVLTF.

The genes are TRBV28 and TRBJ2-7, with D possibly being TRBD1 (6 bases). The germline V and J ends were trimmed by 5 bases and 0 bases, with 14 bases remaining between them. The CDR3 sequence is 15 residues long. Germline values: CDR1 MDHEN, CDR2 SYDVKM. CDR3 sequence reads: CASSPPRGSSYEQYF. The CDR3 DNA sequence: TGTGCCAGCAGTCCCCCCAGGGGAAGCTCCTACGAGCAGTACTTC. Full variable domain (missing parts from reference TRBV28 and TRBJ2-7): DVKVTQSSRYLVKRTGEKVFLECVQDMDHENMFWYRQDPGLGLRLIYFSYDVKMKEKGDIPEGYSVSREKKERFSLILESASTNQTSMYLCASSPPRGSSYEQYFGPGTRLTVT.

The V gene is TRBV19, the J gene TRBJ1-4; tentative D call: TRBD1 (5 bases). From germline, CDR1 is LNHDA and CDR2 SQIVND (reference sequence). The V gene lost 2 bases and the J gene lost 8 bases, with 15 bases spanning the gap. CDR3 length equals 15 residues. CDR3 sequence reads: CASSITGLGREKLFF. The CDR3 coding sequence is TGTGCCAGTAGTATAACGGGACTGGGGCGGGAAAAACTGTTTTTT.

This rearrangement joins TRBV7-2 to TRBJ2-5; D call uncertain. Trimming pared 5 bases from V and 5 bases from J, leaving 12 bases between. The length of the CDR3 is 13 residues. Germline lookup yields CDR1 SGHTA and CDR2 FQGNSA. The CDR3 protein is CASSGIYGETQYF. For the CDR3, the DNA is TGTGCCAGCAGCGGAATCTACGGGGAGACCCAGTACTTC.

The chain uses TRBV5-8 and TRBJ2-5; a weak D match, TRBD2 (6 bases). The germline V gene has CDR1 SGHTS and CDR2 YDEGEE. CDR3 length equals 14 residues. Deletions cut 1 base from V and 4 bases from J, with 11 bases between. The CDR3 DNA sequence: TGTGCCAGCAGCTTGCTGGAGGGACGAGAGACCCAGTACTTC. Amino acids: CASSLLEGRETQYF.

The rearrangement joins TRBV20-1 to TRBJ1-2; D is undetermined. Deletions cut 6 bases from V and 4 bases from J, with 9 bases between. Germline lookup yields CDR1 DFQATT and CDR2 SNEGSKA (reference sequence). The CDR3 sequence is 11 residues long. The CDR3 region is CSAGGPYGYTF. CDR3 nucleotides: TGCAGTGCCGGAGGGCCCTATGGCTACACCTTC.

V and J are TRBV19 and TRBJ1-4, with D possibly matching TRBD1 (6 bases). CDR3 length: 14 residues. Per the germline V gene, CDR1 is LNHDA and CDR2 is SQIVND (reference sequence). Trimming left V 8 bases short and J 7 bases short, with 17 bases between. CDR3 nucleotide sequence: TGTGCCAGTCGCGGGGGGGGCGCGATTGAAAAACTGTTTTTT. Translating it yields CASRGGGAIEKLFF.

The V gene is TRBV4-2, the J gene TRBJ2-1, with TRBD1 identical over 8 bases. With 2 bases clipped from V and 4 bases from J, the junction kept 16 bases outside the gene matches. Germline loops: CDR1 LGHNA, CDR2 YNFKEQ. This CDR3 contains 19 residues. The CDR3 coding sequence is TGTGCCAGCAGCCAAAGGGGCCCCGGGGCAGGGGGCTTTTACAATGAGCAGTTCTTC. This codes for CASSQRGPGAGGFYNEQFF.

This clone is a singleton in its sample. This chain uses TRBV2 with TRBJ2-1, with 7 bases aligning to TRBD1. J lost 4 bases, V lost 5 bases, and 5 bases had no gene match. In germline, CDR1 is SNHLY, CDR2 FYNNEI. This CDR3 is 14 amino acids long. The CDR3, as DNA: TGTGCCAGCAGTTTGGGGACAGCATACAATGAGCAGTTCTTC. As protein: CASSLGTAYNEQFF.

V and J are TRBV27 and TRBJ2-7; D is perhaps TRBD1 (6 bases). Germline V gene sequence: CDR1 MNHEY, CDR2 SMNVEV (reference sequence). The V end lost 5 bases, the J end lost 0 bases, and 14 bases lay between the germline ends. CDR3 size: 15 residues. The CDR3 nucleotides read TGTGCCAGCAGTGCGCAGGCACAGGGCTCCTACGAGCAGTACTTC. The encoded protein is CASSAQAQGSYEQYF.

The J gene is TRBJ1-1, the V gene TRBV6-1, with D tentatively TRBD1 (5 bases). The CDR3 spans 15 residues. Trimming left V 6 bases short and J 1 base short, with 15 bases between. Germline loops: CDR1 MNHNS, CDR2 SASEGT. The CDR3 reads CASRTGEAWNTEAFF. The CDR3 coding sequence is TGTGCCAGCAGGACGGGGGAGGCCTGGAACACTGAAGCTTTCTTT.

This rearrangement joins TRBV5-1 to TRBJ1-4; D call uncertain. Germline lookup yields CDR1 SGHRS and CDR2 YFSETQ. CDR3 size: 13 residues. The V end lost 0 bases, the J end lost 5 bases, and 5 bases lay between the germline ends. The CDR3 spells CASSLDGNEKLFF. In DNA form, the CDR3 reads TGCGCCAGCAGCTTGGACGGGAATGAAAAACTGTTTTTT.

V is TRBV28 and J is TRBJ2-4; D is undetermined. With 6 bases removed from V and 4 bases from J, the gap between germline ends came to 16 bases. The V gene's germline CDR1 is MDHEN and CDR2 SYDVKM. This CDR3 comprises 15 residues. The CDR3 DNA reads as TGTGCCAGCAGCCCCTCAACGACTGCTAAAAACATTCAGTACTTC. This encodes CASSPSTTAKNIQYF.

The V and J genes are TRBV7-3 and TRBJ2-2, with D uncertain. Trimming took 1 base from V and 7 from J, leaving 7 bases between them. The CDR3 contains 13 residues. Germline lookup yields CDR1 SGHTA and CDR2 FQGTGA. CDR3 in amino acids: CASSLNPGGELFF. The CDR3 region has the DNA TGTGCCAGCAGCTTAAACCCGGGCGGGGAGCTGTTTTTT.

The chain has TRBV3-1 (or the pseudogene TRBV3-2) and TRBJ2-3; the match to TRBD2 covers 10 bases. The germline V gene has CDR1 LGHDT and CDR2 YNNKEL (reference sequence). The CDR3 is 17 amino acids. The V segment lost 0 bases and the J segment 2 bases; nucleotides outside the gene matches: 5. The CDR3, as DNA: TGTGCCAGCAGCCAAGAACTAGCGGGGACCTCCACAGATACGCAGTATTTT. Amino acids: CASSQELAGTSTDTQYF.

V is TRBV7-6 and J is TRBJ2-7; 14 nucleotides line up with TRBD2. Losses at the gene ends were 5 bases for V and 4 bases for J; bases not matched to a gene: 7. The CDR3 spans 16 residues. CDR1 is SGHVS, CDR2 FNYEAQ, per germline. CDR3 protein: CASSPPGLAGVYEQYF. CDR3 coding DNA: TGTGCCAGCAGCCCCCCGGGACTAGCGGGGGTTTACGAGCAGTACTTC.

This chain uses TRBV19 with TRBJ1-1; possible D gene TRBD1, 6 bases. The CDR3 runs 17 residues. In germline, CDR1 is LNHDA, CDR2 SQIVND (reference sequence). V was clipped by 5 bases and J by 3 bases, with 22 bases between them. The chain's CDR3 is CASSVRAQRGKDTEAFF. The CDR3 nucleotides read TGTGCCAGTAGTGTAAGGGCACAAAGGGGGAAGGACACTGAAGCTTTCTTT.

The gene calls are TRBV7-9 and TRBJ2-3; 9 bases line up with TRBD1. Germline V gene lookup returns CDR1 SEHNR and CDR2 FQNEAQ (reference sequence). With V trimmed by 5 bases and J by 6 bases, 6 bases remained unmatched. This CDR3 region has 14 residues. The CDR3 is CASSQDRGYDTQYF. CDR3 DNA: TGTGCCAGCAGCCAAGACAGGGGGTACGATACGCAGTATTTT.

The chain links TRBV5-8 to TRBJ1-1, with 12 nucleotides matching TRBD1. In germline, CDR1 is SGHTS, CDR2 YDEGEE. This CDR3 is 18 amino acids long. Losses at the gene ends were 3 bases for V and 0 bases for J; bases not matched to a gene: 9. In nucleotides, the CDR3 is TGTGCCAGCAGCTCCGGGACAGGGGGCCTACGCATGAACACTGAAGCTTTCTTT. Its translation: CASSSGTGGLRMNTEAFF.

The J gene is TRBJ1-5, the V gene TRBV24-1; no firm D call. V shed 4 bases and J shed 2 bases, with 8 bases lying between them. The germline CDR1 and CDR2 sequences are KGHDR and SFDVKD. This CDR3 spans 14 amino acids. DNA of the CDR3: TGTGCCACCAGTGAGACTAGCGGCAATCAGCCCCAGCATTTT. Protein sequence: CATSETSGNQPQHF.

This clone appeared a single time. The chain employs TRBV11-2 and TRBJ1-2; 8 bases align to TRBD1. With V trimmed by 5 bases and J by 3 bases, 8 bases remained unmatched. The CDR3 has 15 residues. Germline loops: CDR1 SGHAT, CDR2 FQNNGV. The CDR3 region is CASSLTGAKDYGYTF. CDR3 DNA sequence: TGTGCCAGCAGCCTGACAGGGGCGAAGGACTATGGCTACACCTTC.

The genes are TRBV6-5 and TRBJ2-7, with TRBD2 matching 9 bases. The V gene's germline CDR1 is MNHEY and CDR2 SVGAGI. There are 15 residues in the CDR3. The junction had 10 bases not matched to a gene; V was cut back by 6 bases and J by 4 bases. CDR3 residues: CASRWGAGGTYEQYF. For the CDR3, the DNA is TGTGCCAGCAGATGGGGAGCGGGGGGTACGTACGAGCAGTACTTC.

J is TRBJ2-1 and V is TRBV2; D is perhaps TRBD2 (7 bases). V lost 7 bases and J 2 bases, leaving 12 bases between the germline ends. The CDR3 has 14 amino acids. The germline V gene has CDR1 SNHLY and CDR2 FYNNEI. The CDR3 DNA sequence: TGTGCCAGCAAGAGGGGGGGCGCCTACAATGAGCAGTTCTTC. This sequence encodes CASKRGGAYNEQFF.

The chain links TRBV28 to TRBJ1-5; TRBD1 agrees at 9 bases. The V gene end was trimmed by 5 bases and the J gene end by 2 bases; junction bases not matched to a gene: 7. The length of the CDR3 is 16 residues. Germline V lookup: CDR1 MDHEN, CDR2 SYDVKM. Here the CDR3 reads CASSQLTGGGNQPQHF. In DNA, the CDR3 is TGTGCCAGCAGTCAACTGACAGGGGGTGGCAATCAGCCCCAGCATTTT.

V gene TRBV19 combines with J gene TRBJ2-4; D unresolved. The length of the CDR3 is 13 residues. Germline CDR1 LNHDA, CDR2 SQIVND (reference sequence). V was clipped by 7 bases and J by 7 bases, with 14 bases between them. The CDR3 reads CASTPKTRNIQYF. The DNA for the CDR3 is TGTGCCAGTACCCCTAAGACGAGGAACATTCAGTACTTC.

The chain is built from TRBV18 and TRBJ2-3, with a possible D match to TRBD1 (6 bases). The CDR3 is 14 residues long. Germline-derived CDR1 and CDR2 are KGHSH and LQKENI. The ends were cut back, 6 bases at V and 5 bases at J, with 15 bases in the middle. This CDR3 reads CASSRGRAEDTQYF. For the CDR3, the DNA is TGTGCCAGCTCCAGGGGCCGCGCTGAAGATACGCAGTATTTT.